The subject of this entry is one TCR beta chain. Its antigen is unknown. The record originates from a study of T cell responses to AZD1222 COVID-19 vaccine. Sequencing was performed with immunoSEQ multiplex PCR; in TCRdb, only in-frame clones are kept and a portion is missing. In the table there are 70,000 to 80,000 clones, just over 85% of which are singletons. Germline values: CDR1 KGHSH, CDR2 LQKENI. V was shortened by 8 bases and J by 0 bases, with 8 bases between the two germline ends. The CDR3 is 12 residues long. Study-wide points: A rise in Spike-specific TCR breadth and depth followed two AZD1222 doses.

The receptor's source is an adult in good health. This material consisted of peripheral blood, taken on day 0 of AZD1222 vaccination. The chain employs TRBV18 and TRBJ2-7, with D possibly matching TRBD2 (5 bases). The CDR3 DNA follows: TGTGCCAGCGGGGAGAGCTCCTACGAGCAGTACTTC. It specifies CASGESSYEQYF. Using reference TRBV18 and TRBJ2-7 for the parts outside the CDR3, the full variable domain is NAGVMQNPRHLVRRRGQEARLRCSPMKGHSHVYWYRQLPEEGLKFMVYLQKENIIDESGMPKERFSAEFPKEGPSILRIQQVVRGDSAAYFCASGESSYEQYFGPGTRLTVT.